A selection of T cell receptor beta chains follows, all from one sample in a study of blood T cell repertoires in COVID-19. The method was immunoSEQ multiplex PCR; TCRdb's version includes in-frame clones alone and lacks a portion of them. This table holds 100,000 or so clones, roughly 84% found once. Sequenced sample: peripheral blood. The receptors originated from a man aged 25-45 years in a cohort sampled during active COVID-19. CDR3s include the opening cysteine and the closing phenylalanine or tryptophan. The D gene is left open where the match is weak. Size is omitted from some rows. Given values are once, few, many or a class for expanded clones.

clone_size d_call j_call v_call cdr3_aa cdr3_nt
. . TRBJ2-7 TRBV10-3 CAISETGYEQYF TGTGCCATCAGTGAGACAGGCTACGAGCAGTACTTC
. . TRBJ1-2 TRBV7-2 CASSFQQGSYGYTF TGTGCCAGCAGCTTCCAACAGGGTAGCTATGGCTACACCTTC
. TRBD1 TRBJ1-1 TRBV6-6 CASTVTGGGTEAFF TGTGCCAGCACTGTGACAGGGGGCGGCACTGAAGCTTTCTTT
. . TRBJ2-2 TRBV9 CASSVATARNTGELFF TGTGCCAGCAGCGTGGCGACAGCACGGAACACCGGGGAGCTGTTTTTT
. . TRBJ1-1 TRBV10-3 CAIRRGQNTEAFF TGTGCCATCAGGAGAGGACAGAACACTGAAGCTTTCTTT
once . TRBJ1-5 TRBV5-4 CAGSPSPEASNQPQHF TGTGCCGGCAGCCCCTCCCCCGAGGCTAGCAATCAGCCCCAGCATTTT
. . TRBJ2-1 TRBV18 CASSPFPEGYSYNEQFF TGTGCCAGCTCACCGTTTCCGGAGGGATATTCCTACAATGAGCAGTTCTTC
. . TRBJ2-3 TRBV5-1 CASSRPRIDRSTDTQYF TGCGCCAGCAGCCGACCGAGAATTGACAGGAGCACAGATACGCAGTATTTT
. . TRBJ1-2 TRBV6-2/TRBV6-3 CASSLWTPNYGYTF TGTGCCAGCAGTTTGTGGACACCTAACTATGGCTACACCTTC
. . TRBJ1-1 TRBV6-5 CASRRAGNTEAFF TGTGCCAGCAGGAGGGCAGGCAACACTGAAGCTTTCTTT
. TRBD1 TRBJ1-4 TRBV29-1 CSVGGRQGASTNEKLFF TGCAGCGTTGGAGGGAGACAGGGGGCTTCAACTAATGAAAAACTGTTTTTT
. TRBD2 TRBJ2-5 TRBV5-1 CASSGQTSSETQYF TGCGCCAGCAGCGGGCAGACTAGCAGTGAGACCCAGTACTTC
. TRBD1 TRBJ1-4 TRBV7-2 CASSLGQGGEKLFF TGTGCCAGCAGCTTGGGCCAGGGGGGTGAAAAACTGTTTTTT
. . TRBJ2-1 TRBV19 CASSSGGSPAIRGNEQFF TGTGCCAGTAGTTCAGGAGGGTCGCCGGCCATTAGGGGCAATGAGCAGTTCTTC
. TRBD1 TRBJ2-7 TRBV6-5 CASSKTGSGGYEQYF TGTGCCAGCAGTAAGACAGGGTCAGGGGGCTACGAGCAGTACTTC
. TRBD1 TRBJ2-1 TRBV24-1 CATSDPRQGSGEQFF TGTGCCACCAGTGATCCCCGACAGGGATCGGGTGAGCAGTTCTTC
. TRBD2 TRBJ2-2 TRBV3-1/TRBV3-2 CASRLAGSTGELFF TGTGCCAGCAGACTAGCGGGGAGCACCGGGGAGCTGTTTTTT
. . TRBJ1-2 TRBV19 CASSIRSGYTF TGTGCCAGTAGTATTCGGAGTGGCTACACCTTC
. . TRBJ2-2 TRBV5-1 CASSPWLNTGELFF TGCGCCAGCAGCCCGTGGCTGAACACCGGGGAGCTGTTTTTT
. TRBD1 TRBJ2-1 TRBV6-5 CASSYTGTGPYNEQFF TGTGCCAGCAGTTATACCGGGACAGGGCCCTACAATGAGCAGTTCTTC
once TRBD2 TRBJ2-7 TRBV7-9 CASSFRWGGDEQYF TGTGCCAGCAGCTTCCGCTGGGGGGGGGACGAGCAGTACTTC
. . TRBJ1-1 TRBV5-6 CASSVIRDTEAFF TGTGCCAGCAGCGTAATCAGGGACACTGAAGCTTTCTTT
. TRBD1 TRBJ1-2 TRBV19 CASTGTGGYPNYGYTF TGTGCCAGTACCGGGACAGGGGGTTACCCTAACTATGGCTACACCTTC
. TRBD1 TRBJ1-5 TRBV19 CASSADRGNQPQHF TGTGCCAGTAGTGCGGACAGGGGCAATCAGCCCCAGCATTTT
. . TRBJ2-7 TRBV10-1 CASSEKGVSYEQYF TGCGCCAGCAGTGAGAAAGGGGTCTCCTACGAGCAGTACTTC
. . TRBJ2-7 TRBV12-3/TRBV12-4 CASSLSSSYEQYF TGTGCCAGCAGTTTGTCCAGCTCCTACGAGCAGTACTTC
. . TRBJ1-3 TRBV6-5 CASSRDSLSGNTIYF TGTGCCAGCAGTCGAGACAGCCTCTCTGGAAACACCATATATTTT
. TRBD2 TRBJ2-3 TRBV24-1 CATSDLAGGSTDTQYF TGTGCCACCAGTGATTTGGCGGGGGGGAGCACAGATACGCAGTATTTT
. TRBD2 TRBJ2-2 TRBV27 CASSSGTSGGTNTGELFF TGTGCCAGCAGTTCCGGGACTAGCGGGGGTACGAACACCGGGGAGCTGTTTTTT
. TRBD1 TRBJ1-6 TRBV30 CAWSGQGTDSPLHF TGTGCCTGGAGTGGACAGGGTACGGATTCACCCCTCCACTTT
. . TRBJ2-5 TRBV25-1 CASSERGGQGETQYF TGTGCCAGCAGTGAAAGGGGTGGGCAGGGGGAGACCCAGTACTTC
. TRBD2 TRBJ2-7 TRBV5-4 CASSGKRGSSYEQYF TGTGCCAGCAGCGGAAAGCGGGGGAGCTCCTACGAGCAGTACTTC
. TRBD2 TRBJ2-3 TRBV28 CASSSPGLATDTQYF TGTGCCAGCAGTTCACCGGGACTAGCAACAGATACGCAGTATTTT
. TRBD1 TRBJ2-7 TRBV2 CASSPRTGDYEQYF TGTGCCAGCAGTCCTCGGACAGGAGACTACGAGCAGTACTTC
. TRBD2 TRBJ2-7 TRBV7-2 CASSSSTSGGAIDEQYF TGTGCCAGCAGCTCTTCCACTAGCGGGGGGGCCATCGACGAGCAGTACTTC
once TRBD2 TRBJ2-3 TRBV19 CASSIGRTSGDQYF TGTGCCAGTAGTATAGGACGCACTAGCGGGGATCAGTATTTT
. TRBD1 TRBJ2-7 TRBV29-1 CSVTGWDYEQYF TGCAGCGTGACAGGGTGGGATTACGAGCAGTACTTC
few . TRBJ1-2 TRBV12-3/TRBV12-4 CASSRGNYGYTF TGTGCCAGCTCGAGGGGGAACTATGGCTACACCTTC
. . TRBJ1-2 TRBV30 CAWSVPGDGYTF TGTGCCTGGAGTGTACCAGGGGACGGCTACACCTTC
. . TRBJ2-3 TRBV19 CASSIGSGSTDTQYF TGTGCCAGTAGTATAGGGAGCGGTAGCACAGATACGCAGTATTTT
. TRBD2 TRBJ2-5 TRBV5-1 CASSHSPAGGQETQYF TGCGCCAGCAGCCACTCCCCAGCGGGGGGGCAAGAGACCCAGTACTTC
. TRBD1 TRBJ1-1 TRBV3-1/TRBV3-2 CASSHDGTGNTEAFF TGTGCCAGCAGCCATGACGGGACAGGAAACACTGAAGCTTTCTTT
. . TRBJ2-7 TRBV29-1 CSVQRTDSISEQYF TGCAGCGTTCAAAGGACGGACAGCATTTCCGAGCAGTACTTC
once . TRBJ1-5 TRBV15 CATSRDLGGEQPQHF TGTGCCACCAGCAGAGACTTGGGGGGTGAGCAGCCCCAGCATTTT
. . TRBJ1-2 TRBV30 CAWSPTGRGYGYTF TGTGCCTGGAGCCCAACTGGACGGGGCTATGGCTACACCTTC
. . TRBJ1-5 TRBV19 CASSSHQRPNQPQHF TGTGCCAGTAGTTCACACCAGCGACCAAATCAGCCCCAGCATTTT
. . TRBJ1-4 TRBV6-5 CASSYSFNEKLFF TGTGCCAGCAGTTACTCCTTTAATGAAAAACTGTTTTTT
. TRBD2 TRBJ2-5 TRBV20-1 CSASVSGGGQETQYF TGCAGTGCTAGTGTAAGCGGGGGGGGCCAAGAGACCCAGTACTTC
. TRBD1 TRBJ1-4 TRBV5-6 CASSPRTGGGKLFF TGTGCCAGCAGCCCTAGGACAGGGGGCGGAAAACTGTTTTTT
few . TRBJ2-1 TRBV30 CAWRKADTYNEQFF TGTGCCTGGAGGAAAGCGGATACCTACAATGAGCAGTTCTTC
. . TRBJ1-6 TRBV19 CASSIGVSSYNSPLHF TGTGCCAGTAGTATCGGGGTTAGCTCCTATAATTCACCCCTCCACTTT